This T cell receptor beta chain was recovered during a study of OX40 agonist ivuxolimab in advanced cancers. Study summary: The mean age was roughly 60 years, ranging from 23 to 79, with around four fifths of participants male.

Autoimmune disease history or systemic immunosuppression led to patients being barred. Findings and limits, study-wide: Among the least clonally expanded were partial responders at 0.1-3.0 mg/kg.

The germline V gene encodes CDR1 SEHNR and CDR2 FQNEAQ (reference sequence). Trimming removed 2 bases from V and 1 base from J, with 12 bases in between. CDR3 length: 16 residues. Clones were sequenced by immunoSEQ multiplex PCR, and TCRdb holds only the in-frame ones, with some missing. The data hold some 83,000 clones, with about 89% observed a single time. Details on this clone: Its antigen is not known.

V is TRBV7-9 and J is TRBJ2-1; D assignment may be TRBD1 or TRBD2 (5 bases each). Sequences were derived from CD4+ or CD8+ T cells sorted from blood, sampled in a trial of the OX40 agonist ivuxolimab. This TCR was sampled from an adult with an advanced solid tumor such as melanoma, head and neck, liver or kidney cancer. In nucleotides, the CDR3 is TGTGCCAGCAGCTTAAGTGTGGGGGAGTCCTACAATGAGCAGTTCTTC. This codes for CASSLSVGESYNEQFF.